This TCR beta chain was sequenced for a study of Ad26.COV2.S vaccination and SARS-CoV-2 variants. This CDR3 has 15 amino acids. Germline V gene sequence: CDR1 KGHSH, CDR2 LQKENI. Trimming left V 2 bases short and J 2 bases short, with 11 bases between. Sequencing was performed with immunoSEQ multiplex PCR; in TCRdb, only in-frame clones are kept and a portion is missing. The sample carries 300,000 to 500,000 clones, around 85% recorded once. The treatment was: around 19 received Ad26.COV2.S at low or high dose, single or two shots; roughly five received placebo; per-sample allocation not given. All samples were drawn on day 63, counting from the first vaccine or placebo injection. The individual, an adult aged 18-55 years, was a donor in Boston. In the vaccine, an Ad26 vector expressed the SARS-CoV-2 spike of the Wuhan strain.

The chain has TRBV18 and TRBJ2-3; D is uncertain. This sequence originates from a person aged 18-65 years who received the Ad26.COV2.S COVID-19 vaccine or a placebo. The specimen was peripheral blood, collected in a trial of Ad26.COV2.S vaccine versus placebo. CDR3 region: CASSPERPLTDTQYF. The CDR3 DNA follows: TGTGCCAGCTCACCAGAACGTCCCCTCACAGATACGCAGTATTTT. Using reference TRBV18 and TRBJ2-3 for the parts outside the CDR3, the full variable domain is NAGVMQNPRHLVRRRGQEARLRCSPMKGHSHVYWYRQLPEEGLKFMVYLQKENIIDESGMPKERFSAEFPKEGPSILRIQQVVRGDSAAYFCASSPERPLTDTQYFGPGTRLTVL.